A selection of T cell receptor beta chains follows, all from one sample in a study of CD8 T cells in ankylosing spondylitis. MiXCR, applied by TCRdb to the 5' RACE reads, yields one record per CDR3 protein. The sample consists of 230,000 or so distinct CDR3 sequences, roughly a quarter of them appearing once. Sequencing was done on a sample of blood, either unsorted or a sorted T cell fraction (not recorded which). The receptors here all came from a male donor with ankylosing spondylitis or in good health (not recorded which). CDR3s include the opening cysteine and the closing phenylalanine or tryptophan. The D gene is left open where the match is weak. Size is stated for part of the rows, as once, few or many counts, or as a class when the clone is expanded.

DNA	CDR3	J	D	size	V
TGTGCCAGCGCGGCCCAGGGTAACTATGGCTACACCTTC	CASAAQGNYGYTF	TRBJ1-2	-	-	TRBV12-3/TRBV12-4
TGCAGTGCTCCGCGGAGGAATGAGCAGTTCTTC	CSAPRRNEQFF	TRBJ2-1	-	few	TRBV20-1
TGCGCCAGCAGCCAGACCGGGACAAGATTCACAGATACGCAGTATTTT	CASSQTGTRFTDTQYF	TRBJ2-3	-	many	TRBV5-1
TGTGCCAGCAGTTTCCGAACCGGGACAGGGCGAAATGAGCAGTTCTTC	CASSFRTGTGRNEQFF	TRBJ2-1	TRBD1	-	TRBV12-3/TRBV12-4
TGCAGTCCCGACAGGGACTCACCCCTCCACTTT	CSPDRDSPLHF	TRBJ1-6	TRBD1	-	TRBV20-1
TGTGCCAGCAGCCGTCGGGACAGGGGATTCTACAATGAGCAGTTCTTC	CASSRRDRGFYNEQFF	TRBJ2-1	TRBD1	few	TRBV5-6
TGTGCCAGCGGATCTGGGGGACCCAGCACAGATACGCAGTATTTT	CASGSGGPSTDTQYF	TRBJ2-3	-	many	TRBV3-1
TGTGCCAGCAACCAAGGGGGACTATCCGACAATGAGCAGTTCTTC	CASNQGGLSDNEQFF	TRBJ2-1	-	-	TRBV6-1
TGCGCCAGCAGCCTAGCAGTGGCCTACAATGAGCAGTTCTTC	CASSLAVAYNEQFF	TRBJ2-1	-	few	TRBV5-1
TGCAGTGCTAGAGACCAGATTAGCGGGAGGGGAAATGAGCAGTTCTTC	CSARDQISGRGNEQFF	TRBJ2-1	TRBD2	many	TRBV20-1
TGTGCCAGCAGCCCCCCCGGGACCGCGGGGGAGACCCAGTACTTC	CASSPPGTAGETQYF	TRBJ2-5	-	-	TRBV12-3/TRBV12-4
TGCAGCGTTGCCCCCCGACAGTCCCTTCTCTACGAGCAGTACTTC	CSVAPRQSLLYEQYF	TRBJ2-7	-	many	TRBV29-1
TGTGCCAGCAGCTCCCTGGAGGGACTTACCTACGAGCAGTACTTC	CASSSLEGLTYEQYF	TRBJ2-7	-	-	TRBV7-6
TGCGCCAGCCCCGAAAGGACTAGTAGCGCAAACACCGGGGAGCTGTTTTTT	CASPERTSSANTGELFF	TRBJ2-2	TRBD2	-	TRBV10-2
TGTGCCAGCAGTGATCCGGGGTCTCCCACAGATACGCAGTATTTT	CASSDPGSPTDTQYF	TRBJ2-3	-	-	TRBV2
TGTGCCAGCTCACTTAGGACACCTCTCTACGAGCAGTACTTC	CASSLRTPLYEQYF	TRBJ2-7	-	many	TRBV18
TGTGCCAGCAGCTTCGGAGGGCGTACTGAAGCTTTCTTT	CASSFGGRTEAFF	TRBJ1-1	-	-	TRBV5-5
TGTGCCAGCAGGACTAGCGGGGGGGGGCTTGAGCAGTTCTTC	CASRTSGGGLEQFF	TRBJ2-1	TRBD2	few	TRBV12-3/TRBV12-4
TGTGCCAGCAGTTTTGGCAGGGGTAGCACAGATACGCAGTATTTT	CASSFGRGSTDTQYF	TRBJ2-3	-	many	TRBV2
TGCAGTGCTAGAGATTTGCGGCTAGCCTTGCAAGAGACCCAGTACTTC	CSARDLRLALQETQYF	TRBJ2-5	-	many	TRBV20-1
TGCAGTGCACGACCGTCGCTACATGAGACCCAGTACTTC	CSARPSLHETQYF	TRBJ2-5	-	few	TRBV20-1
TGCAGCGTTGAGCAAGGGGTGGGCACTGAAGCTTTCTTT	CSVEQGVGTEAFF	TRBJ1-1	-	many	TRBV29-1
TGTGCCAGCAGCTCCCAACGCTCCTACGAGCAGTACTTC	CASSSQRSYEQYF	TRBJ2-7	-	many	TRBV13
TGTGCCAGCAGGGGTGACACTGAAGCTTTCTTT	CASRGDTEAFF	TRBJ1-1	-	few	TRBV2
TGTGCCAGCTCACAGCGAGGGGGGGACCGAGAACAGCATTTT	CASSQRGGDREQHF	TRBJ1-5	-	few	TRBV18
TGTGCCACCAGTAGAGGACTTGAAGGCTACGAGCAGTACTTC	CATSRGLEGYEQYF	TRBJ2-7	-	few	TRBV15
TGCAGTGCTAGAGATGTGGGGACGACACAAGAGACCCAGTACTTC	CSARDVGTTQETQYF	TRBJ2-5	-	few	TRBV20-1
TGCAGTGCTAGGCTGGAGGGGGGCGAGCAGTACTTC	CSARLEGGEQYF	TRBJ2-7	-	-	TRBV20-1
TGCGCCAGCAGCTTAGAGGGCATGGACTACAATGAGCAGTTCTTC	CASSLEGMDYNEQFF	TRBJ2-1	-	few	TRBV5-1
TGCAGCGTTGTGGTCAGGGGGGTAATCACCGGGGAGCTGTTTTTT	CSVVVRGVITGELFF	TRBJ2-2	-	few	TRBV29-1
TGCGCCAGCAGCCAAGTAGGCCAGCGGGCGAACCGGGATACGCAGTATTTT	CASSQVGQRANRDTQYF	TRBJ2-3	-	many	TRBV4-1
TGTGCCAGCAGCCGAACCTATGGCTACACCTTC	CASSRTYGYTF	TRBJ1-2	-	-	TRBV5-6
TGCGCCAGCAGCCAGGGCCTGGACACAGGCTATGGCTACACCTTC	CASSQGLDTGYGYTF	TRBJ1-2	-	many	TRBV4-1
TGTGCCAGCAGTCCACAGCTAGCAACTAATGAAAAACTGTTTTTT	CASSPQLATNEKLFF	TRBJ1-4	-	many	TRBV12-3/TRBV12-4
TGTGCCAGCAGTCGCTCCTACAATGAGCAGTTCTTC	CASSRSYNEQFF	TRBJ2-1	-	many	TRBV9
TGTGCCAGCAGTTTAGGGACAACCTACAATGAGCAGTTCTTC	CASSLGTTYNEQFF	TRBJ2-1	-	many	TRBV12-3/TRBV12-4
TGCAGCGTCAGAACAGGAAACAATCAGCCCCAGCATTTT	CSVRTGNNQPQHF	TRBJ1-5	-	few	TRBV29-1
TGTGCCAGCAGCGTTCAGGGTTCCTACAATGAGCAGTTCTTC	CASSVQGSYNEQFF	TRBJ2-1	-	few	TRBV9
TGTGCCAGCAGTTGGACAGCCCAAGAGACCCAGTACTTC	CASSWTAQETQYF	TRBJ2-5	-	few	TRBV9
TGTGCCATCAGTGAGTCCGGGGGTGAAAAACTGTTTTTT	CAISESGGEKLFF	TRBJ1-4	-	many	TRBV10-3
TGTGCCACCAGCATGTGGAACACTGAAGCTTTCTTT	CATSMWNTEAFF	TRBJ1-1	-	many	TRBV15
TGCAGTGCACAGGGGGAGACCCAGTACTTC	CSAQGETQYF	TRBJ2-5	TRBD1	many	TRBV20-1
TGTGCCAGCAACCTCCTAGGAGGCGAGCAAGAGACCCAGTACTTC	CASNLLGGEQETQYF	TRBJ2-5	-	many	TRBV9
TGCAGTGCTAGAGATCCAGGGGGCATGCGGAACACTGAAGCTTTCTTT	CSARDPGGMRNTEAFF	TRBJ1-1	TRBD1	many	TRBV20-1
TGCAGTGCCCCAGGGACTAGCGGGGGGTACAATGAGCAGTTCTTC	CSAPGTSGGYNEQFF	TRBJ2-1	TRBD2	few	TRBV20-1
TGTGCCATCAGTGAGTCGGATGCAGATACGCAGTATTTT	CAISESDADTQYF	TRBJ2-3	-	-	TRBV10-3
TGTGCCAGCAGCCCGGAGGCCCAAGAGACCCAGTACTTC	CASSPEAQETQYF	TRBJ2-5	-	many	TRBV12-3/TRBV12-4
TGTGCCAGCAGTCCCGGGACAGGGATCGATGAGCAGTTCTTC	CASSPGTGIDEQFF	TRBJ2-1	TRBD1	-	TRBV11-2
TGTGCCACCAAAAAGCCCGGGACTAGCGGGCGGGAGACCCAGTACTTC	CATKKPGTSGRETQYF	TRBJ2-5	TRBD2	few	TRBV15
TGTGCCAGCAGTTTTCGGGAGGGCCGGGAGACCCAGTACTTC	CASSFREGRETQYF	TRBJ2-5	TRBD2	few	TRBV12-3/TRBV12-4
TGTGCCAGCAGCGTAGAGTGGCAGGGCACAGATACGCAGTATTTT	CASSVEWQGTDTQYF	TRBJ2-3	-	few	TRBV9
TGCAGTGCTAGAGAAGGGGGTAGCGGGGCCACCGAGCAGTTCTTC	CSAREGGSGATEQFF	TRBJ2-1	TRBD2	-	TRBV20-1
TGCGCCAGCAGCTCAGGGCCCAGTTACAATGAGCAGTTCTTC	CASSSGPSYNEQFF	TRBJ2-1	-	few	TRBV5-1
TGTGCCAGCAGTTCTCCACTAGCGGGGCGCTACGAGCAGTACTTC	CASSSPLAGRYEQYF	TRBJ2-7	TRBD2	-	TRBV27